Included here is one TCR beta chain sequence, with context. This specimen belongs to a study of OX40 agonist ivuxolimab in advanced cancers. Study details: Every patient in dose escalation had hepatocellular carcinoma, melanoma, renal cell or head and neck cancer.

Germline assignment: CDR1 SGHTA and CDR2 FQGNSA. V was pared by 5 bases and J by 0 bases, with 25 bases between. This CDR3 is built from 19 residues. Libraries were prepared by immunoSEQ multiplex PCR; TCRdb keeps only in-frame clonotypes and omits some of them. The sample consists of roughly 70,000 clones, approximately 86% of them appearing once. This TCR was recovered from an adult with an advanced solid tumor such as melanoma, head and neck, liver or kidney cancer. The material was CD4+ or CD8+ T cells sorted from blood, obtained in a trial of the OX40 agonist ivuxolimab. The J gene is TRBJ1-2, the V gene TRBV7-2; TRBD1 is a possible D gene (5 bases). This CDR3 is CASSGRLGVWGSSNYGYTF. CDR3 sequence (DNA): TGTGCCAGCAGCGGACGGCTGGGGGTGTGGGGATCATCTAACTATGGCTACACCTTC.